The present entry profiles one TCR beta chain with its context. This clone has a single count. The clone's antigen remains unknown. No base quality information exists; no much larger clone differs at one position. The immunoSEQ Assay, a bias-controlled multiplex PCR, was used to amplify TCRbeta CDR3 regions from genomic DNA. Per the source publication's procedure: The number of nucleated cells in each sample was estimated from the amplification of reference gene primers within the assay. Sequence reads were collapsed and filtered to measure the absolute abundance of every unique TCRbeta CDR3 rearrangement. For each sample, productive Simpson clonality was calculated as the square root of Simpson's diversity index across productive rearrangements. What TCRdb holds here is the immuneACCESS table cut down to in-frame rearrangements. Part of the clones is not present; checked against another copy, under half of the missing clones reflect an unresolved V gene, and the others are unexplained. The DNA gave D and trimming, while V, J and clone size come from that table. This sample has 140,000 or so clones in its table, and approximately 85% of those were observed once. Around 4% of the sample rests with the top ten.

This specimen comes from a study of blood T cell repertoires in COVID-19 (dated by TCRdb to between 2020 and 2021). About the full investigation: Collaborator samples came from the United States, Italy and Spain and covered acute and convalescent phases of COVID-19. The material from the prospective study consisted of cDNA or gDNA derived from T cells, B-cell-depleted T cells, or PBMCs. The repertoires were made available in a free public database intended to serve as a resource for research on the immune response to SARS-CoV-2. The samples were drawn from the first 160 participants of the ongoing ImmuneRACE study and from under 1,500 subjects provided by 6 global collaborators. Where available, HLA class I and class II types were taken from metadata supplied by the sample provider and were not determined by assay-based typing. Deeply sampled blood TCRbeta repertoires from subjects exposed to, actively infected with, or recovered from COVID-19 were included in the dataset. A de-identified subject ID, COVID-19 status, age in years and sex were almost always included in the sample metadata.

The collaborating institutions used their own protocols to collect whole blood in K2EDTA tubes. Collaborator samples were shipped for TCRbeta analysis as frozen whole blood, isolated PBMCs, or DNA extracted from either sample type. On the study overall, not on this receptor specifically: The quantity of clinical and demographic metadata differed by source and by participant and was supplied without curation.

V and J are truncated by 2 bases and 0 bases respectively, leaving an intervening sequence of 15 bases. The CDR3 runs 17 residues from the cysteine to the phenylalanine. Only CDR3 DNA is held: 51 bases, read in frame from base 1. CDR1 and CDR2 were assigned from the germline V gene as SGHRS and YFSETQ. Recombination connected TRBV5-1 to TRBJ2-1, with the D segment identity uncertain. The sequenced material came from peripheral blood. This TCR was sampled from a woman aged 80 or over with acute or convalescent COVID-19. The CDR3 is CASSLRGASNSYNEQFF. In nucleotide form, the sequence is TGCGCCAGCAGCTTACGAGGAGCCTCCAACTCCTACAATGAGCAGTTCTTC.